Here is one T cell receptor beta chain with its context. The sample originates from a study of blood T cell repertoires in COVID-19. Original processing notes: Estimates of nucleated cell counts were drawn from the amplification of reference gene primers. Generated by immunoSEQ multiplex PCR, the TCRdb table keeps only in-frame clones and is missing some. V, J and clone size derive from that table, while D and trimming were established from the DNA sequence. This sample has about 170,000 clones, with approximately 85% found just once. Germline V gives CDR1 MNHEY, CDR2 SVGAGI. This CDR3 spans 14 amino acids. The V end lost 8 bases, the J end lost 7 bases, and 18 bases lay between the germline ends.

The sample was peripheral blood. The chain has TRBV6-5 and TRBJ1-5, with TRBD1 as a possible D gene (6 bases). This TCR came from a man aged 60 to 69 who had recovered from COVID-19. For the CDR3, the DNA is TGTGCCAGCGCCTCGGGGGGCCTTGGACAGCCCCAGCATTTT. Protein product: CASASGGLGQPQHF.